This is a list of T cell receptor beta chains from one sample in a study of T cells in Graves' hyperthyroidism and ophthalmopathy. TCRdb called the multiplex PCR reads again in MiXCR, with one record for every CDR3 protein. Of hundreds of thousands of distinct CDR3 sequences listed, about 20% were seen once; the top ten hold 40% to 50%. Material: blood. Source of these receptors: a man aged 40-50 years with Graves' ophthalmopathy. The CDR3 runs from the conserved cysteine through the conserved F or W. A D gene is named only where the DNA matches it firmly. Only some rows state a clone size, as once, few, many or a class for expanded clones.

.	TRBJ1-1	.	TRBV30	TGTGCCTGGAGGGCAGGGGAGAACACTGAAGCTTTCTTT	CAWRAGENTEAFF
.	TRBJ1-1	few	TRBV7-9	TGTGCCAGCAGCTTTTACAGGACGAACACTGAAGCTTTCTTT	CASSFYRTNTEAFF
.	TRBJ1-2	few	TRBV7-3	TGTGCCAGCAGCCCAGGCCCCCCGGTTTATCGCTACACCTTC	CASSPGPPVYRYTF
.	TRBJ2-7	.	TRBV5-5	TGTGCCAGCAGCTTGGGACCTCAATCCTCCTACGAGCAGTACTTC	CASSLGPQSSYEQYF
TRBD2	TRBJ2-1	.	TRBV28	TGTGCCAGCAGACCCCCTAGCGGGAGGTCCTACAATGAGCAGTTCTTC	CASRPPSGRSYNEQFF
.	TRBJ2-1	many	TRBV29-1	TGCAGCGTTGAGTCCGCCCAGAGCTCCTACAATGAGCAGTTCTTC	CSVESAQSSYNEQFF
TRBD1	TRBJ1-2	many	TRBV27	TGTGCCAGCAGTTCCCCCGGACAGGGAAACTATGGCTACACCTTC	CASSSPGQGNYGYTF
.	TRBJ2-1	.	TRBV29-1	TGCAGCGCCGGGGAAGGCGCCAATGAGCAGTTCTTC	CSAGEGANEQFF
.	TRBJ1-4	.	TRBV5-4	TGTGCCAGCAGCTTGGAACCTAATGAAAAACTGTTTTTT	CASSLEPNEKLFF
.	TRBJ1-3	few	TRBV30	TGTGCCTGGAGTGTAACTGGAAACACCATATATTTT	CAWSVTGNTIYF
.	TRBJ2-7	few	TRBV5-4	TGTGCCAGCAGCCAGGGAAGGGTGGCCTCCTACGAGCAGTACTTC	CASSQGRVASYEQYF
TRBD1	TRBJ1-1	.	TRBV12-3/TRBV12-4	TGTGCCAGCAGAAAGACAGGGGGCGGAACTGAAGCTTCCTTT	CASRKTGGGTEASF
TRBD1	TRBJ1-4	many	TRBV7-2	TGTGCCAGCAGCTCAGGGACAGGATTTGAAAAACTGTTTTTT	CASSSGTGFEKLFF
.	TRBJ2-7	.	TRBV7-9	TGTGCCAGCAGCTTGAGTCGGGAGCAGTACTTC	CASSLSREQYF
.	TRBJ2-2	many	TRBV11-3	TGTGCCAGCAAGAGCGATGTGAACACCGGGGAGCTGTTTTTT	CASKSDVNTGELFF
TRBD2	TRBJ2-1	.	TRBV7-6	TGTGCCAGCAGCTTAGCCGCGACTAGCGTAAAGAATGAGCAGTTCTTC	CASSLAATSVKNEQFF
.	TRBJ1-2	many	TRBV20-1	TGCAGTGCTAGTGGGCAGCTTAACTATGGCTACACCTTC	CSASGQLNYGYTF
.	TRBJ1-4	many	TRBV6-1	TGTGCCAGCAGTGAGGACGGACAGCTCCCCGAAAAACTGTTTTTT	CASSEDGQLPEKLFF
.	TRBJ1-2	few	TRBV20-1	TGCAGTGCTAGGGGGACAACTCCCACAATCTATGGCTACACCTTC	CSARGTTPTIYGYTF
.	TRBJ1-4	.	TRBV7-9	TGTGCCAGCAGCGTTAGGGATGAAAAACTGTTTTTT	CASSVRDEKLFF
.	TRBJ1-6	few	TRBV2	TGTGCCAGCAGGTCCGACGGGGGGTTCGGTTCACCCCTCCACTTT	CASRSDGGFGSPLHF
TRBD2	TRBJ2-1	few	TRBV5-6	TGTGCCAGCAGCTCCCCTAGCGGAACCAATGAGCAGTTCTTC	CASSSPSGTNEQFF
.	TRBJ2-1	.	TRBV7-3	TGTGCCAGCAGCTTATTTAAGACAGGCCTAGGGTACAATGAGCAGTTCTTC	CASSLFKTGLGYNEQFF
.	TRBJ1-3	few	TRBV5-5	TGTGCCAGCAGCTTGGAGGCCAACACCATATATTTT	CASSLEANTIYF
.	TRBJ2-7	.	TRBV27	TGTGCCAGCAGCCCCTGGGTCAGTCGCTACGAGCAGTACTTC	CASSPWVSRYEQYF
TRBD2	TRBJ2-7	.	TRBV7-3	TGTGCCAGCAGCTCCAATATTCGGGGGGGTGAGCAGTACTTC	CASSSNIRGGEQYF
TRBD1	TRBJ1-1	many	TRBV30	TGTGCCTGGAGGGCAGGGGGCCCTGAAGCTTTCTTT	CAWRAGGPEAFF
.	TRBJ2-1	many	TRBV30	TGTGCCTCGACACAAGGGAATGAGCAGTTCTTC	CASTQGNEQFF
.	TRBJ1-5	.	TRBV5-5	TGTGCCAGCAGCCCCAGCGGCTCAAGCAATCAGCCCCAGCATTTT	CASSPSGSSNQPQHF
TRBD2	TRBJ2-3	few	TRBV5-1	TGCGCCAGCAGCCTCAGACTAGCGGGAGTTACAGATACGCAGTATTTT	CASSLRLAGVTDTQYF
TRBD2	TRBJ2-7	.	TRBV28	TGTGCCAGCAGTTCCACCCTAGCGGGAGGGGAGTTCTACGAGCAGTACTTC	CASSSTLAGGEFYEQYF
TRBD1	TRBJ2-1	many	TRBV28	TGTGCCAGCAGTTTCCCCGGGACAGTGGACAATGAGCAGTTCTTC	CASSFPGTVDNEQFF
TRBD2	TRBJ2-3	.	TRBV28	TGTGCCAGCAACGTACTCAGCGGGGGCGAGGATACGCAGTATTTT	CASNVLSGGEDTQYF
.	TRBJ1-4	few	TRBV4-3	TGCGCCAGCAGCCAAGGCCAGGTCTCGGGGGAAAAACTGTTTTTT	CASSQGQVSGEKLFF
.	TRBJ1-2	many	TRBV27	TGTGCCAGCAGTTTCCTCTCGACGGGAGACTATGGCTACACCTTC	CASSFLSTGDYGYTF
.	TRBJ2-7	few	TRBV27	TGTGCCAGCAGACAGGGTGGAGGCGAGCAGTACTTC	CASRQGGGEQYF
TRBD1	TRBJ1-2	.	TRBV12-3/TRBV12-4	TGTGCCAGCAGTAACCAGGGGGCAGGAGCTAACTATGGCTACACCTTC	CASSNQGAGANYGYTF
.	TRBJ2-2	.	TRBV18	TGTGCCAGCTCACCATTTACGCACACCGGGGAGCTGTTTTTT	CASSPFTHTGELFF
.	TRBJ2-7	many	TRBV5-6	TGTGCCAGCAGCTTGGGACAGGGAGGCATCGAGCAGTACTTC	CASSLGQGGIEQYF
.	TRBJ1-1	.	TRBV20-1	TGCAGTGCTACGCGCCCCTTGAACACTGAAGCTTTCTTT	CSATRPLNTEAFF